Presented here are 10 T cell receptor beta chains from one specimen sequenced in a study of control samples from healthy donors and cancer patients. Data came from immunoSEQ multiplex PCR; TCRdb stores just in-frame clones and leaves some out. This sample's table reports about 200,000 clones. Sequencing was done on a sample of blood. These receptors were obtained from a woman in her thirties in good health.

The rearrangement uses TRBV12-3 or TRBV12-4 and TRBJ1-1, with D possibly matching TRBD1 (5 bases). Deletions cut 6 bases from V and 2 bases from J, with 10 bases between. The CDR3 extends over 13 amino acids. CDR3 amino acids: CASRVTVNTEAFF. CDR3 nucleotide sequence: TGTGCCAGCAGAGTGACAGTTAACACTGAAGCTTTCTTT.

The chain has TRBV5-8 and TRBJ1-5; D gene ambiguous. Germline loops: CDR1 SGHTS, CDR2 YDEGEE. The CDR3 is 13 residues long. The V and J ends lost 4 bases and 8 bases respectively, with 13 bases between them. The CDR3: CASSSRLVEPQHF. CDR3 nucleotide sequence: TGTGCCAGCAGCAGTCGACTTGTAGAGCCCCAGCATTTT.

The chain employs TRBV6-5 and TRBJ1-1, with TRBD1 matching 8 bases. CDR1 is MNHEY and CDR2 is SVGAGI in the germline V gene. With 2 bases clipped from V and 8 bases from J, the junction kept 10 bases outside the gene matches. The CDR3 is made up of 15 amino acids. CDR3 sequence: CASSYTRQGRGEAFF. As DNA, the CDR3 is TGTGCCAGCAGTTACACGAGACAGGGGAGAGGGGAAGCTTTCTTT.

This sequence joins TRBV27 and TRBJ2-3; 9 bases are a match to TRBD2. CDR1 and CDR2 (germline): MNHEY, SMNVEV (reference sequence). The CDR3 extends over 17 amino acids. Trimming removed 4 bases from V and 0 bases from J; junction bases left unmatched: 8. CDR3 DNA sequence: TGTGCCAGCAGTTACAGCCGACTAGCGGTTAGCACAGATACGCAGTATTTT. Encoded protein: CASSYSRLAVSTDTQYF.

CDR3 bases: TGCGCCAGCAGCCTAGGGCCGACAGGGACCTCTGGAAACACCATATATTTT. This codes for CASSLGPTGTSGNTIYF. J is TRBJ1-3 and V is TRBV5-1, with 7 bases lining up with TRBD1. The CDR3 contains 17 residues. Looked up from germline, CDR1 is SGHRS and CDR2 is YFSETQ. Trimming cost V 4 bases and J 0 bases; bases outside gene matches: 10.

The rearrangement links TRBV6-5 to TRBJ1-2; TRBD1 is a possible D gene (5 bases). The CDR3 runs to 13 residues. Trimming cost V 8 bases and J 8 bases, with 18 bases left between them. Germline CDR1 is MNHEY and CDR2 is SVGAGI. The CDR3 sequence: CASSGTPWDGYTF. For the CDR3, the DNA is TGTGCCAGCTCCGGGACTCCATGGGACGGCTACACCTTC.

This chain joins TRBV5-1 and TRBJ1-2, with D unresolved. The CDR3 is 14 residues long. Germline assignment: CDR1 SGHRS and CDR2 YFSETQ. V was pared by 4 bases and J by 5 bases, with 15 bases between. CDR3: CASSRGGHGYGYTF. The CDR3 region has the DNA TGCGCCAGCAGCCGCGGAGGCCACGGGTATGGCTACACCTTC.

This sequence joins TRBV11-2 and TRBJ1-3; D uncertain. The CDR3 is 13 residues long. Trimming cost V 2 bases and J 10 bases, with 12 bases left between them. CDR1 SGHAT and CDR2 FQNNGV come from the germline V gene. The CDR3: CASSLMATYTIYF. The DNA of the CDR3 is TGTGCCAGCAGCTTAATGGCTACGTATACCATATATTTT.

The genes are TRBV7-9 and TRBJ1-6, with 7 bases that match TRBD1. The CDR3 is made up of 19 amino acids. J was trimmed by 0 bases and V by 5 bases; bases with no gene match: 13. Germline CDR1 SEHNR, CDR2 FQNEAQ (reference sequence). The CDR3 sequence is CASSRTTGSPYSYNSPLHF. CDR3 DNA: TGTGCCAGCAGCCGGACGACAGGGAGCCCCTACTCCTATAATTCACCCCTCCACTTT.

V and J are TRBV5-4 and TRBJ1-5; D perhaps matches TRBD1 (6 bases). CDR3 length: 13 amino acids. Germline CDR1 reads SGHNT; CDR2 reads YYREEE (reference sequence). With 2 bases removed from V and 5 bases from J, the gap between germline ends came to 8 bases. CDR3 region: CASSLGGDQPQHF. DNA for the CDR3: TGTGCCAGCAGCTTAGGGGGGGATCAGCCCCAGCATTTT. The full variable domain, rest sourced from reference TRBV5-4 and TRBJ1-5, is ETGVTQSPTHLIKTRGQQVTLRCSSQSGHNTVSWYQQALGQGPQFIFQYYREEENGRGNFPPRFSGLQFPNYSSELNVNALELDDSALYLCASSLGGDQPQHFGDGTRLSIL.